The rows below give T cell receptor beta chains drawn from one sample of a study of blood T cell repertoires in COVID-19. Assay: immunoSEQ multiplex PCR; the TCRdb copy retains only in-frame clones and omits some. The data contain about 370,000 clones, roughly nine tenths of them singletons. The specimen was peripheral blood. Receptor source: a woman in her twenties or thirties with COVID-19, enrolled during active disease. CDR3s include the opening cysteine and the closing phenylalanine or tryptophan.

>TRBV3-1/TRBV3-2|TRBJ1-6
CASSPTGNYNSPLHF
>TRBV10-1|TRBJ1-5
CASIRASWGRSNQPQHF
>TRBV11-2|TRBJ2-7
CASSSQRGPSYEQYF
>TRBV28|TRBJ2-5
CASSPAGFQETQYF
>TRBV29-1|TRBJ2-5
CSVLPLGGKETQYF
>TRBV9|TRBJ2-3
CASSARLALTDTQYF
>TRBV7-2|TRBJ1-2
CASSLEGTGNYGYTF
>TRBV28|TRBJ2-3
CASSLGTGILGGLGTDTQYF
>TRBV19|TRBJ1-1
CASRPDRGYTEAFF
>TRBV6-1|TRBJ2-3
CASSELTRDTQYF
>TRBV6-5|TRBJ1-6
CASSYSLSGNSPLHF
>TRBV4-1|TRBJ2-1
CASSQGLGGSYYNEQFF
>TRBV7-2|TRBJ2-3
CASSLAVGGERTDTQYF